This TCR beta chain was sequenced during a study of T cells in Graves' hyperthyroidism and ophthalmopathy (dated by TCRdb to the late 2010s). Context from the whole study: Peripheral blood samples were taken at the time of initial diagnosis, prior to any treatment. TCR V-J signatures able to tell the groups apart were searched for in a discovery cohort of 95 to 100 patients, of whom 43 had Graves' ophthalmopathy and 57 had stable Graves' hyperthyroidism. Prospective prediction of ophthalmopathy was tested in an independent validation cohort consisting of 18 to 20 hyperthyroidism patients and more than 15 patients who later progressed to ophthalmopathy. For training and testing, the 100 or so patients in the discovery cohort were randomly divided in a 7:3 ratio. The study also compared thyroid tissue and blood T-cell repertoires from roughly 6 Graves' hyperthyroidism patients. Once sampling was done, hyperthyroidism patients were given methimazole at a starting dose of 30 mg daily, whereas ophthalmopathy patients were given high-dose intravenous methylprednisolone. The paper describes TCR Vbeta CDR3 sequencing of 140 or so peripheral blood samples, made up of 43 ophthalmopathy patients, approximately 73 hyperthyroidism patients and around 17 progressor patients.

A patient counted as having stable Graves' hyperthyroidism if no progression to ophthalmopathy occurred over 18 months of follow-up. Hyperthyroidism patients were aged 18 to 65 years and newly diagnosed, with disease duration of less than 2 months. The study excluded patients with uncontrolled infections, other autoimmune diseases, pregnancy or lactation. Clinical symptoms, serum thyroxine and TRAb, thyroid ultrasound, and orbital computed tomography formed the basis for the diagnoses. PBMCs were separated from roughly 9.6 ml of fresh peripheral blood using Ficoll-Paque density gradient centrifugation. Total RNA was extracted using Trizol reagent, and RNA quality was assessed on an Agilent 2100 Bioanalyzer. This clonotype was counted only a few times. The antigen this receptor binds is unknown. Qualities for individual bases were not recorded, and no much larger clone is one base off. What the work shows at the level of the full study, not this receptor alone: Most expanded thyroid clonotypes (frequency above 0.001) were also detected in blood, suggesting blood repertoires may reflect thyroid immune responses. A model built on a 13 V-J signature distinguished ophthalmopathy from stable hyperthyroidism, reaching around 87% sensitivity and 81.08% specificity in cross-validation and 80%/75% in testing. No statistical method was used to set the sample size in advance, and investigators knew the group allocation. During validation, the model predicted progression to ophthalmopathy a median of approximately 7 months ahead of onset, with more than 60% sensitivity and less than 85% specificity.

Amplification of TCR beta CDR3 regions was carried out from RNA transcripts. A first-round RT-PCR of the TCR CDR3 used the HTBI primer set with the Qiagen OneStep RT-PCR kit. The libraries were constructed in a second round of multiplex PCR and then size-selected and purified. The libraries were sequenced on an Illumina HiSeq2000 using paired-end 100 bp reads. The study's processing was this. SOAPnuke was used to process the raw data, throwing out any read that contained adapters or uncalled bases, had a mean Phred below 15, or lacked an exact constant-primer or identifier match. COPE v1.2.5 was used to merge high-quality paired reads, and clonotypes were defined as unique nucleotide sequences. Clonotypes were aligned to IMGT TRBV, TRBD and TRBJ reference segments using MiTCR v1.1. Analysis was restricted to V-J combinations with a frequency above 0.0001, which covered just over 98% of repertoires. The TCS score was defined as the ratio of F50 (clonal expansion) to E x V (chaos), calculated using BLOSUM62-based TCRdist between CDR3 peptides within each V-J. Welch's t-statistics and random forest reduced fewer than 600 V-J features to roughly 13, which were used in a naive Bayes classifier (R e1071). TCRdb trimmed the raw reads at Q25, called clones with MiXCR and kept productive beta chains. Records with the same CDR3 protein are collapsed into one entry carrying the most frequent genes and DNA. The V and J calls and clone size are TCRdb's, not the authors'. The table for this sample lists under 350,000 distinct CDR3 sequences; approximately 18% of them were counted only once. Approximately 49% of the sample rests with the top ten.

V sheds 2 bases and J sheds 8 bases, leaving 12 bases between their ends. Per the germline V gene (reference sequence), GTSNPN is the CDR1 and SVGIG is the CDR2. From the cysteine through the phenylalanine, the CDR3 covers 12 amino acids. Only CDR3 DNA remains: 36 bases, in frame from the first base. The sequenced material came from blood. The clonotype was recovered from a woman in her forties or fifties with Graves' hyperthyroidism. This sequence uses TRBV30 and TRBJ1-2; a tentative D match to TRBD1 spans 5 bases. The CDR3 is CAWSPGKDGYTF. The sequence in DNA is TGTGCCTGGAGTCCAGGGAAGGACGGCTACACCTTC.